This T cell receptor (beta chain) derives from a study of T cell repertoires in cytomegalovirus infection. For the study at large: Matching HLA type and CMV infection were both indicated by public TCR beta signatures. General study results and limits: Based on cumulative public TCR beta family frequency, carriers of CMV plus the relevant HLA were identified.

Many counts were recorded for this clonotype. Its antigen is still unknown. A single record per CDR3 protein comes from TCRdb applying MiXCR to the reads. The sample holds just under 300,000 distinct CDR3 sequences, 8% to 10% seen once. The germline V gene encodes CDR1 SGHVS and CDR2 FNYEAQ. The V and J ends lost 5 bases and 0 bases respectively, with 20 bases between them. CDR3 length: 18 residues. The source material was PBMCs. The TCR comes from a human donor in good health (CMV status not recorded). Some clones in this sample may be carry-over from other donors' samples. The chain recombines TRBV7-6 with TRBJ1-3; D perhaps matches TRBD1 (5 bases). CDR3 sequence (DNA): TGTGCCAGCAGCCTGGACATCTTGGTGGGGAGCTCTGGAAACACCATATATTTT. Translating it yields CASSLDILVGSSGNTIYF.